This T cell receptor beta chain stems from a study of blood T cell repertoires in COVID-19. Trimming took 1 base from V and 7 from J; bases not matched to a gene: 1. This CDR3 spans 14 amino acids. Germline CDR1 is SGHTA and CDR2 is FQGNSA. Original data processing: Amplification of reference gene primers was used by the study to estimate nucleated cell counts. Profiling relied on immunoSEQ multiplex PCR, and the TCRdb table lists in-frame clones only, not all of them. D and trimming were read from the DNA, whereas the V and J calls and clone size are those reported in that table. The table shows about 90,000 clones, with approximately 86% occurring only once.

The material sequenced was peripheral blood. The clonotype comes from a man older than 75 with active or convalescent COVID-19. V usage is TRBV7-2 and J usage is TRBJ1-6; 7 nucleotides match TRBD1. The CDR3 coding sequence is TGTGCCAGCAGCTTAGTAGGGGGCAATTCACCCCTCCACTTT. It encodes CASSLVGGNSPLHF. The full variable domain, rest sourced from reference TRBV7-2 and TRBJ1-6, is GAGVSQSPSNKVTEKGKDVELRCDPISGHTALYWYRQSLGQGLEFLIYFQGNSAPDKSGLPSDRFSAERTGGSVSTLTIQRTQQEDSAVYLCASSLVGGNSPLHFGNGTRLTVT.